This TCR beta chain was captured in a study of shared clonotypes between healthy human individuals. The genomic DNA of each subset was split evenly across several immunoSEQ plates. Produced via immunoSEQ multiplex PCR; TCRdb's table is partial and in-frame only. The sample consists of some 490,000 clones, over 75% of them appearing once. Germline lookup yields CDR1 SEHNR and CDR2 FQNEAQ (reference sequence). V lost 5 bases, J lost 4 bases, and 18 bases lay in between. The CDR3 runs to 15 residues. The clonotype comes from a woman between 40 and 50 years old in good health. Some clones in this sample may be carry-over from other donors' samples. The rearrangement links TRBV7-9 to TRBJ2-7; maybe TRBD2 (5 bases). Sequenced input: PBMCs. CDR3 bases: TGTGCCAGCAGCCCGGGAAAGGGCGGCTCGTACGAGCAGTACTTC. Translation: CASSPGKGGSYEQYF.